This section outlines one T cell receptor (beta chain) sequence together with its context. This receptor's antigen is unknown. No clone much larger than this one lies a single base away; base qualities are absent. V and J lose 0 bases and 4 bases, and a span of 9 bases separates them. Taken from cysteine to phenylalanine, the CDR3 has 14 residues. Solely the CDR3 DNA is kept, with 42 bases framed from the first base. From the germline V gene, CDR1 is LGHNA and CDR2 is YSLEER. This sample is drawn from a study of blood T cell repertoires in COVID-19 (dated by TCRdb to 2018 to 2021). In terms of the full investigation: Samples from collaborators originated in the United States, Italy and Spain and spanned both the acute and convalescent phases of COVID-19. The prospective study material was composed of cDNA or gDNA derived from T cells, B-cell-depleted T cells, or PBMCs. Subjects who had been exposed to COVID-19, were actively infected with it, or had recovered from it provided the deeply sampled blood TCRbeta repertoires that made up the dataset. The repertoires were released in a freely available public database intended as a resource for research on the immune response to SARS-CoV-2. The samples were drawn from two sources: the first 160 participants of the ongoing ImmuneRACE study, and about 1,300 subjects contributed by 6 global collaborators. A de-identified subject ID, COVID-19 status, age in years and sex were almost always included in the sample metadata. HLA class I and class II types, where available, came from metadata supplied by the sample provider rather than from assay-based typing.

TCRbeta CDR3 regions were amplified from genomic DNA by means of the immunoSEQ Assay, a bias-controlled multiplex PCR. The paper's processing steps were these. The number of nucleated cells in each sample was estimated by amplification of reference gene primers within the assay. To quantify the absolute abundance of each unique TCRbeta CDR3 rearrangement, sequence reads were collapsed and filtered. For each sample, productive Simpson clonality was calculated by taking the square root of Simpson's diversity index across productive rearrangements. TCRdb obtained this table from immuneACCESS and retained in-frame rearrangements with V and J assigned. These tables miss some clones; where compared with another copy, unresolved V genes account for less than half of the shortfall, and the remainder is unexplained. V and J calls and clone size are given by that table; D and trimming were obtained from the DNA. Here the sample has about 140,000 clones; 88% occur a single time. The ten largest clonotypes hold about 10% of the sample.

Overall study outcomes, separate from this receptor: How much clinical and demographic metadata was included differed by source and by participant, and the metadata was provided uncurated.

Whole blood was collected in K2EDTA tubes by collaborating institutions according to the institutions' own protocols. For TCRbeta analysis, collaborators shipped samples in one of three forms: frozen whole blood, isolated PBMCs, or DNA extracted from either of those sample types. The V gene is TRBV4-3 and the J gene is TRBJ1-2, with TRBD1 tentatively as D gene (6 bases match). The sequence was obtained from a man in his sixties with active or convalescent COVID-19. Sequenced: peripheral blood. The CDR3 is CASSQEQGGYGYTF. The base sequence is TGCGCCAGCAGCCAAGAGCAAGGGGGCTATGGCTACACCTTC.